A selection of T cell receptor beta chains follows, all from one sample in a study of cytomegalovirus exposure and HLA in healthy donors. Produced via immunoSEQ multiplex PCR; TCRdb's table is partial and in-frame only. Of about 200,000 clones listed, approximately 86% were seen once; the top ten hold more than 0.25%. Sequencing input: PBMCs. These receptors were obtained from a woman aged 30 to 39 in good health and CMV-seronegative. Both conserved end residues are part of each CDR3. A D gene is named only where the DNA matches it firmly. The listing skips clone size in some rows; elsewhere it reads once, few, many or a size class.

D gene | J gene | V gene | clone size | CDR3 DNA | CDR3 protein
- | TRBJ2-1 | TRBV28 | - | TGTGCCAGCACTCTGGGGGACTCCATGGGCAATGAGCAGTTCTTC | CASTLGDSMGNEQFF
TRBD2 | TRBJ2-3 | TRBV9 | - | TGTGCCAGCAGCGTGGGGACTAGCGGGGGCGATACGCAGTATTTT | CASSVGTSGGDTQYF
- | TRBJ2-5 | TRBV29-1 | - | TGCAGCGAATCAGGATCGCTGAGAGAGACCCAGTACTTC | CSESGSLRETQYF
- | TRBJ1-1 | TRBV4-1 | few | TGCGCCAGCAGCCAATGGGAGATATCCTACACTGAAGCTTTCTTT | CASSQWEISYTEAFF
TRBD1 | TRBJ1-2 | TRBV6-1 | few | TGTGCCAGCTGCCCGGACAGGGCCTTAGTGAGGACCTTC | CASCPDRALVRTF
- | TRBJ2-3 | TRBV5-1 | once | TGCGCCAGCAGCTACAGGGTAGGTGATACGCAGTATTTT | CASSYRVGDTQYF
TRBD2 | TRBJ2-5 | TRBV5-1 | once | TGCGCCAGCAGCCCCGGGACTAGTGCGGAGACCCAGTACTTC | CASSPGTSAETQYF
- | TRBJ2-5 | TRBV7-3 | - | TGTGCCAGCAGCCGCGGAGCTTGGGAGACCCAGTACTTC | CASSRGAWETQYF
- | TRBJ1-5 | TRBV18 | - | TGTGCCAGCTCACCAGGGGGAGGGGACCAGCCCCAGCATTTT | CASSPGGGDQPQHF
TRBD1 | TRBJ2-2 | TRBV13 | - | TGTGCCAGCAGCTCCGGGACAGGGCCCACCGGGGAGCTGTTTTTT | CASSSGTGPTGELFF
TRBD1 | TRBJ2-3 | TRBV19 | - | TGTGCCAGTAGTATTACAGGGGTGGGCACAGATACGCAGTATTTT | CASSITGVGTDTQYF
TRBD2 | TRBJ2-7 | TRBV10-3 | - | TGTGCCATCGGACTAGCGGGGGGCAACTACGAGCAGTACTTC | CAIGLAGGNYEQYF
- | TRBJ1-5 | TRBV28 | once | TGTGCCAGCAGTCCAGGGGATCAGCCCCAGCATTTT | CASSPGDQPQHF
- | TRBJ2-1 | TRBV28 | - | TGTGCCAGCAGAGTAGTCTCTGGGACTTCCTCCTACAATGAGCAGTTCTTC | CASRVVSGTSSYNEQFF
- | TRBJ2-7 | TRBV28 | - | TGTGCCAGCAGTTTATCACCGGGAATACTTTCTTACGAGCAGTACTTC | CASSLSPGILSYEQYF
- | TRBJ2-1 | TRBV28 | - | TGTGCCAGCAGGCGGACAGAATACAATGAGCAGTTCTTC | CASRRTEYNEQFF
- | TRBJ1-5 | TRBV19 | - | TGTGCCAGTAGTATAAGCCCAAATCAGCCCCAGCATTTT | CASSISPNQPQHF
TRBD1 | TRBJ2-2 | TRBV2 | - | TGTGCCAGCAAAGATAGAAGCGGCAGGGGGATCACCGGGGAGCTGTTTTTT | CASKDRSGRGITGELFF
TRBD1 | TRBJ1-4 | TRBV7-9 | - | TGTGCCAGCAGCCGGGACAGGGCAGGCGAAAAACTGTTTTTT | CASSRDRAGEKLFF
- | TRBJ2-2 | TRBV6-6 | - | TGTGCCAGCAGTTATGGCGGGAACACCGGGGAGCTGTTTTTT | CASSYGGNTGELFF
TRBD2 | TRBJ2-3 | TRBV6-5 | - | TGTGCCAGCAGAAGGGGCGGGAGAGGCACAGATACGCAGTATTTT | CASRRGGRGTDTQYF
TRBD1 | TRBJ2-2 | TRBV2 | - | TGTGCCAGCAGTGTAACAGGGGGCTCCGGGGAGCTGTTTTTT | CASSVTGGSGELFF
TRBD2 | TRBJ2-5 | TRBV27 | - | TGTGCCAGCAGTACCAAGGGACTAGCGGGGGGATACCGGGGAGAGACCCAGTACTTC | CASSTKGLAGGYRGETQYF
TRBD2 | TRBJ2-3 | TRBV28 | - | TGTGCCAGCAGTTTAGCGGGAGGGCCGTCTCATACGCAGTATTTT | CASSLAGGPSHTQYF